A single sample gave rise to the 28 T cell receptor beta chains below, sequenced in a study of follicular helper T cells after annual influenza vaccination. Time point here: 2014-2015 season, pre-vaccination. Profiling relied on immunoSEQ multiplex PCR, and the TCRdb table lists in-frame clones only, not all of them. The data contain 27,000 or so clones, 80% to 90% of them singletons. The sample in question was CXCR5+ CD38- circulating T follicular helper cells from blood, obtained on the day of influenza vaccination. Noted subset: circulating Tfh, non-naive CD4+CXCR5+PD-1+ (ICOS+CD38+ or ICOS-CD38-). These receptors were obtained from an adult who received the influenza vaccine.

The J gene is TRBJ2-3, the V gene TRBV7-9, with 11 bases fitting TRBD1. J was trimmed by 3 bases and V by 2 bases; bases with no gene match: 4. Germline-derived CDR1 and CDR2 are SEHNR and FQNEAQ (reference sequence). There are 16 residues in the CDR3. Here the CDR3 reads CASSLRGTGGTDTQYF. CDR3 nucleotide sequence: TGTGCCAGCAGCTTAAGGGGGACAGGGGGGACAGATACGCAGTATTTT.

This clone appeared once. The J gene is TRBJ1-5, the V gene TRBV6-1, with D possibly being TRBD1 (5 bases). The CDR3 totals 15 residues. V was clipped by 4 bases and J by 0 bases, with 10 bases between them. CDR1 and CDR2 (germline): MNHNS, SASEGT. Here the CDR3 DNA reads TGTGCCAGCAGTGTGCAGGACAATAGCAATCAGCCCCAGCATTTT. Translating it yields CASSVQDNSNQPQHF.

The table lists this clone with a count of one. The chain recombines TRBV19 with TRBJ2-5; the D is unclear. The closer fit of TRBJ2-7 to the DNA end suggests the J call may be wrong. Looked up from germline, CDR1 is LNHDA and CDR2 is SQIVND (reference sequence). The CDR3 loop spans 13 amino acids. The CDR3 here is CASSPTLSYEQYF. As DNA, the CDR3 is TGTGCCAGTAGCCCCACCTTGTCCTACGAGCAGTACTTC.

The CDR3, as DNA: TGTGCCAGCAGTTACCGGGCAGGGGTAAATGAAAAACTGTTTTTT. This gives the protein CASSYRAGVNEKLFF. This chain connects TRBV6-5 to TRBJ1-4; possibly TRBD1 for D (6 bases). The V end lost 2 bases, the J end lost 5 bases, and 12 bases lay between the germline ends. Germline values: CDR1 MNHEY, CDR2 SVGAGI. The CDR3 consists of 15 residues.

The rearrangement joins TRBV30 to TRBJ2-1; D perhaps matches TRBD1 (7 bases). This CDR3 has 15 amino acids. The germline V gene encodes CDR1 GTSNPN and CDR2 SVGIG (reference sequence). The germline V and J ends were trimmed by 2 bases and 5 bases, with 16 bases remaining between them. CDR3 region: CAWSPRGGTDNEQFF. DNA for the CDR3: TGTGCCTGGAGTCCAAGGGGCGGGACAGACAATGAGCAGTTCTTC.

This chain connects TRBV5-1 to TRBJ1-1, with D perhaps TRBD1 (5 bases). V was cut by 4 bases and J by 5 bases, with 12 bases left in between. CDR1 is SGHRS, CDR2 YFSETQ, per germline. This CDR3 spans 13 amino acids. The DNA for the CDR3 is TGCGCCAGCAGCCCACAGGCTGCGACTGAAGCTTTCTTT. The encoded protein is CASSPQAATEAFF.

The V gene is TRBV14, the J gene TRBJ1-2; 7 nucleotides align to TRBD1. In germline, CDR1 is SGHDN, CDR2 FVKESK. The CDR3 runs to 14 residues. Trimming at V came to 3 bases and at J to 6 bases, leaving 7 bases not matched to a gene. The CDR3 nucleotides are TGTGCCAGCAGCCACTTGACAGGGATAGATGGCTACACCTTC. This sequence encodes CASSHLTGIDGYTF.

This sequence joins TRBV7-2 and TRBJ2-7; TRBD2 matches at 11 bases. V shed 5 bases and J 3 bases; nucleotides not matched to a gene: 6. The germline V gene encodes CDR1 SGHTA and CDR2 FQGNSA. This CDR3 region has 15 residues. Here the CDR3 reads CASSPRTSGFYEQYF. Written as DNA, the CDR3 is TGTGCCAGCAGCCCCCGGACTAGCGGGTTCTACGAGCAGTACTTC.

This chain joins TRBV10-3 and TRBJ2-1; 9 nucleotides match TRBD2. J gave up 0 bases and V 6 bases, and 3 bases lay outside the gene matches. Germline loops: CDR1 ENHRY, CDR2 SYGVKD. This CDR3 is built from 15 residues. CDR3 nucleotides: TGTGCCATCAGAAATAGCGGGAGCTCCTACAATGAGCAGTTCTTC. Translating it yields CAIRNSGSSYNEQFF.

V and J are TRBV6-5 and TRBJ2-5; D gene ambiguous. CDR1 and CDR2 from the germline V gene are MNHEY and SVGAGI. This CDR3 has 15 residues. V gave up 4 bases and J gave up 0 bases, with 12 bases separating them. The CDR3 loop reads CASSSGRHNQETQYF. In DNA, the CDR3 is TGTGCCAGCAGTTCTGGCCGACACAACCAAGAGACCCAGTACTTC.

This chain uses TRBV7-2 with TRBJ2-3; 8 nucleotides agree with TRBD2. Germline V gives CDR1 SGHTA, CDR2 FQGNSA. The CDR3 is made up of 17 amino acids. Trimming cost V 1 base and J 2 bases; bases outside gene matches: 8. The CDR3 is CASSLGWRGASTDTQYF. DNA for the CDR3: TGTGCCAGCAGCTTAGGATGGCGGGGGGCTTCCACAGATACGCAGTATTTT.

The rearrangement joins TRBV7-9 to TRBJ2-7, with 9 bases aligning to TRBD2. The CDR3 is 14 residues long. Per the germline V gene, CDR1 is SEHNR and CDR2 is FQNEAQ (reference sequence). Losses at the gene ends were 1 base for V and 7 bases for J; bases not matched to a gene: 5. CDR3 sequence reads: CASSLELTSGEQYF. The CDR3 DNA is TGTGCCAGCAGCTTAGAACTGACTAGCGGTGAGCAGTACTTC.

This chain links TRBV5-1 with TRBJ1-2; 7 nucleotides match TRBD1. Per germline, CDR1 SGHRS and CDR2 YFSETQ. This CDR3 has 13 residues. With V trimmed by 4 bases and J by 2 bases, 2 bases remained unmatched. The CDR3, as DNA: TGCGCCAGCAGCACACAGGGGAACTATGGCTACACCTTC. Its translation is CASSTQGNYGYTF.

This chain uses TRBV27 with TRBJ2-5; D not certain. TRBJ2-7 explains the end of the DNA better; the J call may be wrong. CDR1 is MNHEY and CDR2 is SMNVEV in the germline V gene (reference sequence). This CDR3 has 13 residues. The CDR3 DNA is TGTGCCAGCAGTTCCCCGGGTCGTTACGAGCAGTACTTC. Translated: CASSSPGRYEQYF.

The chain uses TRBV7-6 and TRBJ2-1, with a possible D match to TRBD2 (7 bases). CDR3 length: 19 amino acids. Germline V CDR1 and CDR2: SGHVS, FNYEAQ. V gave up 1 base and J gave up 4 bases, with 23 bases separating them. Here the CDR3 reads CASSLVSPEGGGRYNEQFF. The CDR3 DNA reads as TGTGCCAGCAGCTTAGTATCTCCGGAGGGAGGGGGAAGGTACAATGAGCAGTTCTTC.

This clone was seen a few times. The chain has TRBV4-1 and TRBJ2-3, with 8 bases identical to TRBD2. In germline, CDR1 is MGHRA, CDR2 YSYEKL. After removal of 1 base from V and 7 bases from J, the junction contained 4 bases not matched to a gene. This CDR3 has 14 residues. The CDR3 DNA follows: TGCGCCAGCAGCCAAGCGGGAGGGCCGCATACGCAGTATTTT. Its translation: CASSQAGGPHTQYF.

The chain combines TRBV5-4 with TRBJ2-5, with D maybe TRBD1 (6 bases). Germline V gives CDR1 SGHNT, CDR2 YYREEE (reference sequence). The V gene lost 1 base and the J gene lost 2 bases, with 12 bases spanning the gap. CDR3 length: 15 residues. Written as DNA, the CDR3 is TGTGCCAGCAGCTTGAAGGCTAGGGGGCAAGAGACCCAGTACTTC. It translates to CASSLKARGQETQYF. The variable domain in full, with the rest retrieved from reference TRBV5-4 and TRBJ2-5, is ETGVTQSPTHLIKTRGQQVTLRCSSQSGHNTVSWYQQALGQGPQFIFQYYREEENGRGNFPPRFSGLQFPNYSSELNVNALELDDSALYLCASSLKARGQETQYFGPGTRLLVL.

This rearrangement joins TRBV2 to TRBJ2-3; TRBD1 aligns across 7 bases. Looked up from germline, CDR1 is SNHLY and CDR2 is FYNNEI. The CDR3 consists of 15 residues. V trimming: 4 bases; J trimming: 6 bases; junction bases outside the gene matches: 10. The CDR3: CASSVEDRFVDTQYF. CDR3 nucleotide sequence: TGTGCCAGCAGTGTCGAGGACAGGTTCGTCGATACGCAGTATTTT.

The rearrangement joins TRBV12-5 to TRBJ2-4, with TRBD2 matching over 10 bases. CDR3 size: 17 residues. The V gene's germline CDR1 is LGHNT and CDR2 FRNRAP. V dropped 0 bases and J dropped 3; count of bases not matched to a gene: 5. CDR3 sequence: CASGLVTSSGGKNIQYF. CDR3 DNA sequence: TGTGCTAGTGGTTTGGTAACGTCTAGCGGGGGCAAAAACATTCAGTACTTC. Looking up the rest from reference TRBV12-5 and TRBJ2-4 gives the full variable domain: DARVTQTPRHKVTEMGQEVTMRCQPILGHNTVFWYRQTMMQGLELLAYFRNRAPLDDSGMPKDRFSAEMPDATLATLKIQPSEPRDSAVYFCASGLVTSSGGKNIQYFGAGTRLSVL.

The CDR3, as DNA: TGTGCCAGCAGTTATCTCCAGGACAGACTGAATCAGCCCCAGCATTTT. It translates to CASSYLQDRLNQPQHF. V gene TRBV6-5 combines with J gene TRBJ1-5; tentatively, D is TRBD1 (6 bases). CDR3 length: 16 residues. The V and J ends lost 3 bases and 4 bases respectively, with 16 bases between them. The germline CDR1 and CDR2 sequences are MNHEY and SVGAGI.

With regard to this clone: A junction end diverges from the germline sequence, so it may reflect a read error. CDR3 sequence reads: CASSQSIAGGLRYNERFF. CDR3 DNA sequence: TGTGCCAGCAGCCAATCAATAGCGGGGGGCTTAAGATACAATGAGCGGTTCTTC. The V call is TRBV4-2, the J call TRBJ2-1; the match to TRBD2 covers 10 bases. The CDR3 is made up of 18 amino acids. Germline V gene data show CDR1 as LGHNA and CDR2 as YNFKEQ.

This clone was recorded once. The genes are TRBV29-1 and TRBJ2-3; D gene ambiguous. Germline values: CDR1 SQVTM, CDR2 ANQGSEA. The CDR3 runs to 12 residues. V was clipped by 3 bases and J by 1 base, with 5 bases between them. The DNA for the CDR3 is TGCAGCGTTGAGGGCGGCACAGATACGCAGTATTTT. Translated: CSVEGGTDTQYF.

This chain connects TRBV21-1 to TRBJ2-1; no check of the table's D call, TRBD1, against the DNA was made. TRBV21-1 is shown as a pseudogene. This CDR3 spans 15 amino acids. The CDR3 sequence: CASSLTAGTYNEQFF. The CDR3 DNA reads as TGTGCCAGCAGCTTAACGGCAGGGACCTACAATGAGCAGTTCTTC.

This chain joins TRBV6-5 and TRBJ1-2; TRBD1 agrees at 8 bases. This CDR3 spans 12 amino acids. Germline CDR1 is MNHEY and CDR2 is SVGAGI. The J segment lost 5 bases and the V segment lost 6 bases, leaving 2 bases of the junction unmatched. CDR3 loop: CASSRQGYGYTF. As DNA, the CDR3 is TGTGCCAGCAGCCGACAGGGGTATGGCTACACCTTC.

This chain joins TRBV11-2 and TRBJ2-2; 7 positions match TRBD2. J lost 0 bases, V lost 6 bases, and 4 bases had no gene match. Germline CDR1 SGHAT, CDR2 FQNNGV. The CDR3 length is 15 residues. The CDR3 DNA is TGTGCCAGCAGAGGAGCGGGGCCGAACACCGGGGAGCTGTTTTTT. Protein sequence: CASRGAGPNTGELFF.

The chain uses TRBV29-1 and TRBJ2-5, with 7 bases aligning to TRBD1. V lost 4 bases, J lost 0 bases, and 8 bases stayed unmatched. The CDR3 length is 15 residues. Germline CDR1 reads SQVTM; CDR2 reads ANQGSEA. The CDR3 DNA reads TGCAGCGTTGGAGGGTCAGGGGGTAACCAAGAGACCCAGTACTTC. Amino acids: CSVGGSGGNQETQYF. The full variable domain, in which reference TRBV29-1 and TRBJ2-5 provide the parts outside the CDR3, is SAVISQKPSRDICQRGTSLTIQCQVDSQVTMMFWYRQQPGQSLTLIATANQGSEATYESGFVIDKFPISRPNLTFSTLTVSNMSPEDSSIYLCSVGGSGGNQETQYFGPGTRLLVL.

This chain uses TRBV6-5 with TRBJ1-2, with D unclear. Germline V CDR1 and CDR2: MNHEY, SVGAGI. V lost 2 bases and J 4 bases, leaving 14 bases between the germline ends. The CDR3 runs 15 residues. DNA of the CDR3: TGTGCCAGCAGTTACGGCCGAAGAGGAAGCTATGGCTACACCTTC. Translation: CASSYGRRGSYGYTF.

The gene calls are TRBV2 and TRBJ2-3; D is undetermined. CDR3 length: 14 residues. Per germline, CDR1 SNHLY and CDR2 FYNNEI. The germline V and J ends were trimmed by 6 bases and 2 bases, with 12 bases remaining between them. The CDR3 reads CASRAAPITDTQYF. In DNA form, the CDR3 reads TGTGCCAGCAGGGCCGCACCCATCACAGATACGCAGTATTTT.